This T cell receptor beta chain stems from a study of T cell responses to AZD1222 COVID-19 vaccine. This CDR3 has 14 residues. Trimming removed 3 bases at V and 4 bases at J, with 13 bases between. Germline V gene sequence: CDR1 SGHRS, CDR2 YFSETQ. To note about this clone: Its target is not known.

Profiling relied on immunoSEQ multiplex PCR, and the TCRdb table lists in-frame clones only, not all of them. Here the sample spans over 100,000 clones, roughly 87% being singletons. Study-level points and caveats: Females outnumbered males among donors, who were mostly white British; clonal diversity was possibly underestimated. No repertoire was sampled before or during the peak T cell response, only after it. At baseline, seropositivity was found in only a handful of AZD1222 recipients.

This receptor was obtained from an adult who received the AZD1222 COVID-19 vaccine. The chain links TRBV5-1 to TRBJ1-2; D perhaps matches TRBD1 (5 bases). The specimen comprised peripheral blood, sampled 28 days after the second AZD1222 dose. CDR3 protein: CASSWDQITYGYTF. The CDR3 DNA follows: TGCGCCAGCAGCTGGGACCAAATAACCTATGGCTACACCTTC.